These 19 T cell receptor beta chains were sequenced from one sample in a study of CD8+ T cells in alopecia areata. Extracted RNA was reverse transcribed into cDNA, the sequencing template. Profiled with immunoSEQ multiplex PCR; TCRdb holds only in-frame clones, not every one. In the table there are about 130,000 clones, 45% to 65% of which are singletons. Specimen: CD4+ T cells sorted from blood, collected at week 0. These receptors all stem from a human donor with alopecia areata.

V and J are TRBV4-3 and TRBJ2-5; D is unclear. V gave up 0 bases and J gave up 5 bases, with 19 bases separating them. This CDR3 has 17 amino acids. Germline CDR1 and CDR2: LGHNA and YSLEER. The CDR3 is CASSQDLYQPERETQYF. For the CDR3, the DNA is TGCGCCAGCAGCCAAGATCTTTACCAGCCCGAAAGGGAGACCCAGTACTTC.

The J gene is TRBJ1-5, the V gene TRBV19, with 7 bases identical to TRBD1. The CDR3 spans 17 residues. Trimming took 10 bases from V and 3 from J; bases not matched to a gene: 18. Germline V gene lookup returns CDR1 LNHDA and CDR2 SQIVND (reference sequence). The CDR3: CATYPTRQGTANQPQHF. The CDR3 coding sequence is TGTGCCACTTATCCCACTCGACAGGGCACGGCCAATCAGCCCCAGCATTTT.

This rearrangement joins TRBV18 to TRBJ1-1; TRBD1 matches at 7 bases. V dropped 2 bases and J dropped 1; count of bases not matched to a gene: 4. Germline V CDR1 and CDR2: KGHSH, LQKENI. CDR3 length: 15 residues. CDR3 DNA: TGTGCCAGCTCACCATCGCAGGGGGGGAACACTGAAGCTTTCTTT. It yields the protein CASSPSQGGNTEAFF.

V usage is TRBV9 and J usage is TRBJ2-3, with D possibly being TRBD2 (5 bases). CDR1 and CDR2 (germline): SGDLS, YYNGEE. The CDR3 runs 19 residues. The germline V and J ends were trimmed by 0 bases and 2 bases, with 22 bases remaining between them. CDR3 protein: CASSVGWSGEASYTDTQYF. Written as DNA, the CDR3 is TGTGCCAGCAGCGTAGGTTGGAGCGGCGAGGCTTCTTACACAGATACGCAGTATTTT.

V and J are TRBV6-5 and TRBJ2-7; D is tentatively TRBD1 or TRBD2 (6 bases each). Germline V gene data show CDR1 as MNHEY and CDR2 as SVGAGI. The ends were cut back, 2 bases at V and 7 bases at J, with 15 bases in the middle. The CDR3 spans 14 residues. CDR3 residues: CASSYVSRGGEQYF. The CDR3 DNA reads TGTGCCAGCAGTTACGTATCTCGAGGGGGGGAGCAGTACTTC.

The V call is TRBV7-2, the J call TRBJ2-5; D ambiguous. The germline V gene has CDR1 SGHTA and CDR2 FQGNSA. V lost 5 bases and J lost 2, with 6 bases in between. The CDR3 is 12 amino acids. The CDR3, as DNA: TGTGCCAGCAGCCCGTTTCAAGAGACCCAGTACTTC. It encodes CASSPFQETQYF. Full variable domain (remainder filled in from reference TRBV7-2 and TRBJ2-5): GAGVSQSPSNKVTEKGKDVELRCDPISGHTALYWYRQSLGQGLEFLIYFQGNSAPDKSGLPSDRFSAERTGGSVSTLTIQRTQQEDSAVYLCASSPFQETQYFGPGTRLLVL.

V gene TRBV5-1 combines with J gene TRBJ2-5; D might be TRBD1 or TRBD2, each matching 5 bases. V was cut by 0 bases and J by 5 bases, with 11 bases left in between. Germline V gives CDR1 SGHRS, CDR2 YFSETQ. CDR3 length equals 14 residues. Written as DNA, the CDR3 is TGCGCCAGCAGCTTGGAGGAGGCAGGGGAGACCCAGTACTTC. It specifies CASSLEEAGETQYF.

This sequence joins TRBV2 and TRBJ2-2, with 14 bases identical to TRBD2. The CDR3 runs to 19 residues. J lost 2 bases, V lost 5 bases, and 10 bases had no gene match. Germline loops: CDR1 SNHLY, CDR2 FYNNEI. Written as DNA, the CDR3 is TGTGCCAGCAGTTCGCCGGCGACTAGCGGGAGGGGAAACACCGGGGAGCTGTTTTTT. This sequence encodes CASSSPATSGRGNTGELFF.

This clone has more than one count but fewer than ten. The rearrangement joins TRBV2 to TRBJ1-3; possibly TRBD1 for D (6 bases). V dropped 3 bases and J dropped 3 bases, with 18 bases sitting between them. CDR1 and CDR2 (germline): SNHLY, FYNNEI. CDR3 size: 17 residues. The CDR3 nucleotides are TGTGCCAGCAGTGAGGGGGCCACTCGATATCGTGGAAACACCATATATTTT. Encoded protein: CASSEGATRYRGNTIYF.

The chain is built from TRBV5-1 and TRBJ2-1; D is perhaps TRBD1 or TRBD2 (5 bases each). V was shortened by 3 bases and J by 4 bases, with 11 bases between the two germline ends. CDR1 and CDR2 (germline): SGHRS, YFSETQ. The CDR3 runs 14 residues. The CDR3 reads CASSSSGRYNEQFF. CDR3 sequence (DNA): TGCGCCAGCAGCTCGTCGGGGCGTTACAATGAGCAGTTCTTC. Full variable domain (remainder filled in from reference TRBV5-1 and TRBJ2-1): KAGVTQTPRYLIKTRGQQVTLSCSPISGHRSVSWYQQTPGQGLQFLFEYFSETQRNKGNFPGRFSGRQFSNSRSEMNVSTLELGDSALYLCASSSSGRYNEQFFGPGTRLTVL.

This clone came up a few times. This chain links TRBV6-6 with TRBJ2-7, with 9 bases aligning to TRBD1. The junction had 5 bases not matched to a gene; V was cut back by 2 bases and J by 6 bases. The germline V gene encodes CDR1 MNHNY and CDR2 SVGAGI (reference sequence). The CDR3 length is 14 residues. CDR3 protein: CASSYRDRDFEQYF. The CDR3 DNA is TGTGCCAGCAGTTACCGGGACAGGGACTTCGAGCAGTACTTC.

This clone has a handful of counts. The J gene is TRBJ2-2, the V gene TRBV18; D unresolved. Between the trimmed V and J ends, which lost 6 bases and 0 bases, there was a span of 14 bases. The germline gives CDR1 KGHSH, CDR2 LQKENI. The CDR3 has 16 residues. CDR3 residues: CASSPGGYTNTGELFF. As DNA, the CDR3 is TGTGCCAGCTCCCCAGGCGGCTACACGAACACCGGGGAGCTGTTTTTT.

The table lists this clone with a few counts. The CDR3 nucleotides are TGTGCCAGCAGCGCCGGGGGAGCCGGGGAGCTGTTTTTT. The encoded protein is CASSAGGAGELFF. The chain has TRBV9 and TRBJ2-2; D is perhaps TRBD2 (6 bases). The V end lost 3 bases, the J end lost 6 bases, and 9 bases lay between the germline ends. From germline, CDR1 is SGDLS and CDR2 YYNGEE. The CDR3 totals 13 residues. Full variable domain (missing parts from reference TRBV9 and TRBJ2-2): DSGVTQTPKHLITATGQRVTLRCSPRSGDLSVYWYQQSLDQGLQFLIQYYNGEERAKGNILERFSAQQFPDLHSELNLSSLELGDSALYFCASSAGGAGELFFGEGSRLTVL.

For this clone: Other DNA variants within this sample encode the same CDR3. The chain joins TRBV5-1 to TRBJ2-3; no clear D gene. V dropped 4 bases and J dropped 0 bases, with 3 bases sitting between them. The length of the CDR3 is 12 residues. CDR1 and CDR2 (germline): SGHRS, YFSETQ. CDR3 sequence: CASSISTDTQYF. The CDR3 nucleotides read TGCGCCAGCAGCATAAGCACAGATACGCAGTATTTT.

V and J are TRBV4-3 and TRBJ2-5; possible D gene TRBD2, 6 bases. V gave up 8 bases and J gave up 1 base, with 20 bases separating them. CDR3 size: 16 residues. Germline CDR1 is LGHNA and CDR2 is YSLEER. The CDR3 DNA sequence: TGCGCCAGCGCCCCAAGAATCAGGACTACCCAAGAGACCCAGTACTTC. It specifies CASAPRIRTTQETQYF.

This clone was observed a handful of times. V is TRBV7-2 and J is TRBJ2-5, with 9 bases identical to TRBD1. V lost 5 bases and J lost 5; bases outside the gene matches: 3. CDR1 is SGHTA and CDR2 is FQGNSA in the germline V gene. The CDR3 totals 13 residues. The CDR3, as DNA: TGTGCCAGCAGCACGACAGGGGGGGAGACCCAGTACTTC. Residues: CASSTTGGETQYF. The whole variable domain, remainder taken from reference TRBV7-2 and TRBJ2-5, is GAGVSQSPSNKVTEKGKDVELRCDPISGHTALYWYRQSLGQGLEFLIYFQGNSAPDKSGLPSDRFSAERTGGSVSTLTIQRTQQEDSAVYLCASSTTGGETQYFGPGTRLLVL.

V is TRBV7-9 and J is TRBJ1-5, with D uncertain. The CDR3 extends over 14 amino acids. V was clipped by 2 bases and J by 4 bases, with 9 bases between them. The germline V gene encodes CDR1 SEHNR and CDR2 FQNEAQ (reference sequence). This CDR3 reads CASSLIGPNQPQHF. The CDR3 DNA follows: TGTGCCAGCAGCTTAATTGGACCAAATCAGCCCCAGCATTTT. Full variable domain (remainder filled in from reference TRBV7-9 and TRBJ1-5): DTGVSQNPRHKITKRGQNVTFRCDPISEHNRLYWYRQTLGQGPEFLTYFQNEAQLEKSRLLSDRFSAERPKGSFSTLEIQRTEQGDSAMYLCASSLIGPNQPQHFGDGTRLSIL.

CDR3 sequence reads: CASSFGTLICEQFF. For the CDR3, the DNA is TGTGCCAGCAGTTTCGGGACTCTCATTTGTGAGCAGTTCTTC. The genes are TRBV27 and TRBJ2-1; D is perhaps TRBD2 (6 bases). V was pared by 3 bases and J by 9 bases, with 15 bases between. The germline V gene encodes CDR1 MNHEY and CDR2 SMNVEV (reference sequence). CDR3 length: 14 amino acids.

This clone was detected a few times. V and J are TRBV5-1 and TRBJ2-3; 7 bases match TRBD2. The CDR3 is 17 residues long. V was clipped by 4 bases and J by 0 bases; unmatched bases: 11. Germline V gives CDR1 SGHRS, CDR2 YFSETQ. The CDR3 DNA follows: TGCGCCAGCAGCCCCTATACTAGCGCTCCCAGCACAGATACGCAGTATTTT. Encoded protein: CASSPYTSAPSTDTQYF.